This T cell receptor (beta chain) was identified during a study of T cell clonality in common variable immunodeficiency. Notes on the study in general: What drives increased CVID clonality needs T cell subpopulation sequencing. Shared TCRbeta clones were fewer between CVID subjects than controls. Reportedly, TCR beta sequences from common variable immunodeficiency showed fewer deletions and N-nucleotide insertions. CVID subjects had higher TCRbeta clonality than healthy controls, most marked in about a third.

Judged by abundance, this clone is medium-sized. Its antigen is undetermined. CVID and control samples used equivalent genomic DNA input. Clones were read by immunoSEQ multiplex PCR, and TCRdb kept only the in-frame ones, dropping some. The table records 2,500 or so clones without singletons, the ten largest covering around 12%. The sequenced sample consisted of peripheral blood mononuclear cells. The TCR originated in a human donor with common variable immunodeficiency.

CDR3 bases read: TGTGCCAGTGCTTCGGGGTTTCGACAGCCC. Translation gives CASASGFRQP. Given in full, the CDR3 is CASASGFRQPQHF. The gene calls are TRBV19 and TRBJ1-5; unclear D gene. The read terminates 3 residues before the CDR3 end, so the remaining end is supplied by the germline J gene. Trimming stripped 8 bases from V and 7 bases from J, with 15 bases between. CDR1 is LNHDA, CDR2 SQIVND, per germline (reference sequence). There are 13 residues in the CDR3. Full variable domain (missing parts from reference TRBV19 and TRBJ1-5): DGGITQSPKYLFRKEGQNVTLSCEQNLNHDAMYWYRQDPGQGLRLIYYSQIVNDFQKGDIAEGYSVSREKKESFPLTVTSAQKNPTAFYLCASASGFRQPQHFGDGTRLSIL.